This T cell receptor beta chain was recovered during a study of blood T cell repertoires in COVID-19. Study in general: Nucleic acid was either cDNA or gDNA, and it came from T cells, B-cell-depleted T cells, or PBMCs.

CDR3 length: 15 amino acids. CDR1 and CDR2 (germline): KGHDR, SFDVKD. The V gene end was trimmed by 2 bases and the J gene end by 10 bases; junction bases not matched to a gene: 4. Clones were sequenced by immunoSEQ multiplex PCR, and TCRdb holds only the in-frame ones, with some missing. The table has 260,000 or so clones, about four fifths seen once. The specimen sequenced was peripheral blood. The chain carries TRBV24-1 and TRBJ2-1; 13 bases align to TRBD2. The sequence was collected from a woman older than 75 with COVID-19, enrolled during active disease. The DNA of the CDR3 is TGTGCCACCAGTGATTCGCGGACTAGCGGGAGAGAGCAGTTCTTC. Translation: CATSDSRTSGREQFF.